This is a list of T cell receptor beta chains from one sample in a study of T cell responses to AZD1222 COVID-19 vaccine. Clones were read by immunoSEQ multiplex PCR, and TCRdb kept only the in-frame ones, dropping some. The profile covers roughly 100,000 clones, with around 80% appearing a single time and approximately 5% taken by the ten largest. Sample: peripheral blood, taken on day 0 of AZD1222 vaccination. The receptors derive from an adult in good health. CDR3s include the opening cysteine and the closing phenylalanine or tryptophan.

TRBV6-2/TRBV6-3	TRBJ2-1	CASSYSTEGLLYLYNEQFF
TRBV5-1	TRBJ1-4	CASSLGASNEKLFF
TRBV7-6	TRBJ2-1	CASSSYPDNEQFF
TRBV30	TRBJ2-1	CAWNRDRGGLRYNEQFF
TRBV19	TRBJ1-2	CASHGAQGGGYTF
TRBV18	TRBJ2-1	CASSPRGTEQFF
TRBV7-8	TRBJ2-7	CASSESGTGYRYF
TRBV4-2	TRBJ2-2	CASSLQQGEGGELFF
TRBV25-1	TRBJ2-1	CASSGGTGNSYNEQFF
TRBV4-3	TRBJ2-3	CASSHPRQFLTDTQYF
TRBV5-6	TRBJ2-5	CASSLGTSGETQYF
TRBV6-5	TRBJ1-5	CASSSRTGPQPQHF
TRBV6-9	TRBJ2-7	CASSYGGEQYF
TRBV25-1	TRBJ1-1	CASSAQDTYTEAFF
TRBV5-5	TRBJ2-7	CASSLSRGTTYERQYF
TRBV12-3/TRBV12-4	TRBJ1-2	CASTRTGDGYTF